This T cell receptor beta chain derives from a study of shared clonotypes between healthy human individuals (dated by TCRdb to 2018 to 2021). General notes on the study: Three men and two women, aged 18 to 49 years, made up the cohort. To increase sequencing depth and limit assay-specific biases, TCR repertoire library preparation and sequencing were carried out by different laboratories using diverse techniques. Leukapheresis yielded between about 0.85 and 10 billion PBMCs per donor. To estimate repertoire size and how much clonotype sharing occurs between individuals, the study deeply sequenced the blood TCR repertoires of five healthy adults. For each donor, three plates each were used for CD4 naive and CD4 memory, two plates were used for CD8 naive, and one plate was used for CD8 memory.

Measured from the cysteine to the phenylalanine, the CDR3 is 15 residues long. Just CDR3 DNA is preserved here, 45 bases in frame from base 1. V is shortened by 6 bases, J by 6 bases, and the region joining them spans 17 bases. CDR1 and CDR2, per the germline V gene, are MGHDK and SYGVNS. General study outcomes and caveats: Based on pairwise subsampling, the degree of clonotype sharing among donors was expected to be affected by sequencing depth. Sampling was restricted to blood, and TCR repertoires in tissue are likely to differ from TCR repertoires in blood. Because the study included only a small number of donors, the genetic and exposure-history diversity represented was limited. Compared with non-shared clonotypes, clonotypes shared by all four sorted-subset donors had higher generation probabilities. Estimated clonotype richness was generally larger for naive than for memory subsets. Sharing across a few donors was observed for approximately 5% of naive CD4, under 4% of naive CD8, 2% to 2.5% of memory CD4, and approximately 0.41% of memory CD8 clonotypes. Incomplete sequencing was indicated by rarefaction of sorted-subset datasets, despite the large sequencing depth.

The donors were healthy, HIV-negative adults with no recently reported acute infections or vaccinations. All donors were Caucasian adults living in Nashville, Tennessee, USA. CD4+ T cells were enriched through magnetic negative selection, after which naive cells were positively selected on CD45RA and the remaining negative fraction served as the memory subset. After blood collection by leukapheresis, PBMCs were isolated using Ficoll-Histopaque density gradient centrifugation and then cryopreserved in the vapor phase of liquid nitrogen. Analytical flow cytometry was used to check the purity and quantity of every magnetically sorted T cell population. From each sorted fraction, genomic DNA was isolated and quantified by UV absorbance on a Nanodrop 2000c. Using the deep immunoSEQ assay, multiplex PCR amplified TCR CDR3 regions from genomic DNA. Extracted genomic DNA from each cell subset was distributed evenly across all wells of several immunoSEQ 96-well plates, and each plate was treated as a replicate. For sorted subsets, each replicate PCR was loaded with about 200 ng genomic DNA, equivalent to approximately 27,000 T cell genomes. The purified libraries were quantified using a Qubit 3.0 fluorometer, sized with a Bioanalyzer 2100, and then quantified again using the KAPA Library Quantification kit. Every immunoSEQ 96-well plate was sequenced on a dedicated single-read 150-cycle Illumina NextSeq 550 flow cell. The authors' pipeline ran thus. Because only junctional sequences without quality scores were contained in the immunoSEQ output, filtering matching that applied to full-length reads could not be performed. Sequences were annotated with PyIR, a Python wrapper for IgBLAST v1.9, and V/J genes and CDR3 were assigned using IMGT germline references. Reads with weak V/J assignments (E-value above 1e-6), missing CDR3, stop codons, out-of-frame junctions, or ambiguous translated residues were removed. V3J clonotypes were defined by identical inferred V gene, J gene, and CDR3 amino acid sequence. Percentage overlap between repertoires was calculated by dividing the number of shared unique clonotypes by the size of the smaller repertoire. Richness of each repertoire was evaluated using RTK rarefaction, the Chao1 estimator, and Recon v2.1 estimates of unobserved clonotypes. Generation probabilities for all TCRbeta clonotypes obtained by the gDNA method from a handful of donors were computed using OLGA. What TCRdb holds here is the immuneACCESS table cut down to in-frame rearrangements. Part of the clones is not present; checked against another copy, under half of the missing clones reflect an unresolved V gene, and the others are unexplained. V, J and clone size are those of that table, while D and trimming were read from the DNA. The table for this sample lists 2,500,000 or so clones; approximately 93% of them were counted only once. The biggest ten clones account for 0.36% of the sample.

Turning to this clone: This clone's antigen is unknown. Base qualities were left out, and no much larger clone turns up one base away.

The chain couples TRBV25-1 to TRBJ2-2; a confident D gene designation cannot be given. The origin of this receptor is a man aged 18-30 years in good health. Some clones in this sample may be carry-over from other donors' samples. Sequencing input: naive CD4+ T cells from PBMCs. The cell subset or site label, as the study defines it: CD45RA+ positively selected. CDR3 reads: CASSDSGSFPGELFF. At the DNA level, the sequence is TGTGCCAGCAGCGACTCGGGTTCCTTTCCCGGGGAGCTGTTTTTT. With the portions outside the CDR3 filled from the reference TRBV25-1 and TRBJ2-2 genes, the complete variable region becomes EADIYQTPRYLVIGTGKKITLECSQTMGHDKMYWYQQDPGMELHLIHYSYGVNSTEKGDLSSESTVSRIRTEHFPLTLESARPSHTSQYLCASSDSGSFPGELFFGEGSRLTVL.